The rows below give T cell receptor beta chains drawn from one sample of a study of T cell responses to AZD1222 COVID-19 vaccine. Clones were sequenced by immunoSEQ multiplex PCR, and TCRdb holds only the in-frame ones, with some missing. Seen here are approximately 100,000 clones, less than 90% observed once, and the top ten hold over 15%. Sequencing was performed on peripheral blood, taken on day 0 of AZD1222 vaccination. Source of these receptors: an adult in good health. CDR3s include the opening cysteine and the closing phenylalanine or tryptophan. D genes are given only for firm matches. Some rows have no size entry. The others give once, few or many, or a class for an expanded clone.

v_call	d_call	j_call	clone_size	cdr3_length	cdr3_nt	cdr3_aa
TRBV2	TRBD1	TRBJ2-7	few	12	TGTGCCAGTACTGACAGGGTATACGAGCAGTACTTC	CASTDRVYEQYF
TRBV6-5	TRBD1	TRBJ2-1	NA	15	TGTGCCAGCAGCCAGGTAGGGGGCGTCTTCCATGAGCAGTTCTTC	CASSQVGGVFHEQFF
TRBV11-3	NA	TRBJ1-2	NA	13	TGTGCCAGCAGCCTAAACCCAGGGTCCGGCTACACCTTC	CASSLNPGSGYTF
TRBV3-1/TRBV3-2	NA	TRBJ1-1	NA	14	TGTGCCAGCAGCCAAGGGTCGGGGAACACTGAAGCTTTCTTT	CASSQGSGNTEAFF
TRBV27	TRBD1	TRBJ2-1	NA	14	TGTGCCAGCACCCCCCCGACAGGGGTAAAGGAGCAGTTCTTC	CASTPPTGVKEQFF
TRBV3-1/TRBV3-2	NA	TRBJ1-2	NA	12	TGTGCCAGCAGCCAAGTTGAAGGAGGCTACACCTTC	CASSQVEGGYTF
TRBV10-3	NA	TRBJ1-5	NA	14	TGTGCCATCAGTGAGGGACTTAGCAATCAGCCCCAGCATTTT	CAISEGLSNQPQHF
TRBV12-3/TRBV12-4	NA	TRBJ1-1	NA	12	TGTGCCAGCAGTTTAGCGGGGATAGAGGCTTTCTTT	CASSLAGIEAFF
TRBV19	NA	TRBJ2-5	NA	13	TGTGCCACCCGGGGCCTCCCGGGCCAGACCCAGTACTTC	CATRGLPGQTQYF
TRBV3-1/TRBV3-2	TRBD2	TRBJ2-7	once	15	TGTGCCAGCATGGCTAGCGGGAGGCCTTCCTACGAGCAGTACTTC	CASMASGRPSYEQYF
TRBV10-3	TRBD1	TRBJ2-1	NA	15	TGTGCCATCAGTGCCCCGGACAGGGCCTACAATGAGCAGTTCTTC	CAISAPDRAYNEQFF
TRBV27	NA	TRBJ2-7	NA	14	TGTGCCAGCCGCCTCCGGAGGTCAGGAGGCGAGCAGTACTTC	CASRLRRSGGEQYF
TRBV11-2	TRBD1	TRBJ2-7	NA	14	TGTGCCAGCAGCTCTGGACAGGGCCTCTACGAGCAGTACTTC	CASSSGQGLYEQYF
TRBV5-6	TRBD1	TRBJ1-2	NA	12	TGTGCCAGCAGGCGGACAGGCTATGGCTACACCTTC	CASRRTGYGYTF
TRBV3-1/TRBV3-2	NA	TRBJ1-1	NA	17	TGTGCCAGCAGCCAAGTGAGCGGCAAGTTAAGGAACACTGAAGCTTTCTTT	CASSQVSGKLRNTEAFF
TRBV7-7	NA	TRBJ1-1	NA	14	TGTGCTAGCAGCCCTATACGGGAGAACACTGAAGCTTTCTTT	CASSPIRENTEAFF